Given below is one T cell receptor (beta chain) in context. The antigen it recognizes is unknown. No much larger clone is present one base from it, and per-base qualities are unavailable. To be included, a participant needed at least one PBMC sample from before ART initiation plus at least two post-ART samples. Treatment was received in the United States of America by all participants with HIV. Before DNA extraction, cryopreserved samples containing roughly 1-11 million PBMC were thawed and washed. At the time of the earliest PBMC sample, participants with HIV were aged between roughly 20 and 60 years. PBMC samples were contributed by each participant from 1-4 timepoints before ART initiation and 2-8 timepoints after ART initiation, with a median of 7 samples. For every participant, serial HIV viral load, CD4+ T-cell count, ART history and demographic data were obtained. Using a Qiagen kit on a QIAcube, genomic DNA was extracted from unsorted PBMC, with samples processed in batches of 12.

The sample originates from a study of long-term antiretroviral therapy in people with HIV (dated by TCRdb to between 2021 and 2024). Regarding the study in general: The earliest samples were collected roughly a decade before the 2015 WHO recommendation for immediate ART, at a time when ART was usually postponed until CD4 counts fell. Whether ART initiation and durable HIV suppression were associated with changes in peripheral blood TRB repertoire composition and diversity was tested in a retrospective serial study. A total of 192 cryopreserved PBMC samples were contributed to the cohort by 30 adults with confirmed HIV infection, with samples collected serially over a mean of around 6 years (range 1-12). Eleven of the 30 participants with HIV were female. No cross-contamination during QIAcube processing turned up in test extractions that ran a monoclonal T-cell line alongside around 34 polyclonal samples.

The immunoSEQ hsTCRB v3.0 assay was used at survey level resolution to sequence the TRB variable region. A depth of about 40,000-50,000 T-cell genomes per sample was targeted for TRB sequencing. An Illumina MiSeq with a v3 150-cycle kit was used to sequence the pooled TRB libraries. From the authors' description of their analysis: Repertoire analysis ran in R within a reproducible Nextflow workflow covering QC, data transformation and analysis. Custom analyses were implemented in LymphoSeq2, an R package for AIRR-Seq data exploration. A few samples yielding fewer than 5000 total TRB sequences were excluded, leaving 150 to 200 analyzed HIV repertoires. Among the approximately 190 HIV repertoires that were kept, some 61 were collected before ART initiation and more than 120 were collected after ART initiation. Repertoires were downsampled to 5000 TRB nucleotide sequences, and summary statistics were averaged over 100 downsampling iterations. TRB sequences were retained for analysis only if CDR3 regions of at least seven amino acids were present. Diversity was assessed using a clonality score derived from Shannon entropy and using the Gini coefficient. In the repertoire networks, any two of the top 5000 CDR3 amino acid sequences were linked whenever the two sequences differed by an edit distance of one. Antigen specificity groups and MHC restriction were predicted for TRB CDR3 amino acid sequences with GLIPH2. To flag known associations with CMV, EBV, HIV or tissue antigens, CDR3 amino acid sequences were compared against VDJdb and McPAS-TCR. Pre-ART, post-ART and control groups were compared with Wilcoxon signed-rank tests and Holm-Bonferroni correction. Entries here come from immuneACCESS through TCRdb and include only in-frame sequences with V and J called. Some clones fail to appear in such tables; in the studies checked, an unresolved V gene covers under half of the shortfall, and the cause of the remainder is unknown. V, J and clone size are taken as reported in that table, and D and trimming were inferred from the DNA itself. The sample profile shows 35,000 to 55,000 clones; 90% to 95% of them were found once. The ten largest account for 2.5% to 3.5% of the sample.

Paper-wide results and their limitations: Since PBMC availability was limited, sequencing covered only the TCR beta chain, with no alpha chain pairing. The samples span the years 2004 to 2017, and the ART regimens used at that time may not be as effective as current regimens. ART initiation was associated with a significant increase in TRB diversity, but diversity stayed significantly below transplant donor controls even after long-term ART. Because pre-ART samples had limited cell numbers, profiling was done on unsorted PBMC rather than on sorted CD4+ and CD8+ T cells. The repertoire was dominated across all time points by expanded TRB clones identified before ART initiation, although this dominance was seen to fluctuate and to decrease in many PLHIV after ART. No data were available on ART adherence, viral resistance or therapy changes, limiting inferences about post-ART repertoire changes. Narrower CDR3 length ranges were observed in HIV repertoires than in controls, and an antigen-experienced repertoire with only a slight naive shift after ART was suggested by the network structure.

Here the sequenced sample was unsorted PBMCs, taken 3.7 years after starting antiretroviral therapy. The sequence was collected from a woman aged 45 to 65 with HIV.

The CDR3 amino acid sequence is: CASSPMGNEQFF. The DNA sequence is as follows: TGTGCCAGCAGCCCTATGGGGAATGAGCAGTTCTTC. The chain was built from TRBV5-4 and TRBJ2-1, with the identity of the D gene unclear. In the germline V gene (reference sequence), CDR1 corresponds to SGHNT and CDR2 to YYREEE. The CDR3 numbers 12 residues from cysteine through phenylalanine. Only CDR3 DNA remains: 36 bases, in frame from the first base. The germline ends are 9 bases apart after V is trimmed by 4 bases and J by 7 bases.